These 13 T cell receptor beta chains originate from one sample sequenced in a study of beta chain features in type 1 diabetes. Study findings and constraints: TCRB CDR3s were moderately but significantly shorter in Type 1 diabetes patients in all four CD4+ subsets.

The antigens for these receptors are not known. The whole isolated RNA underwent reverse transcription, so sequencing captured expressed TCRB transcripts. This table comes from immunoSEQ multiplex PCR, and its TCRdb copy is limited to in-frame clones, with some not included. The sample has 200,000 to 250,000 clones, around 13% seen once. Input material: naive CD4+ T cells from blood. The receptors stem from a man aged 30 to 39 with type 1 diabetes.

V gene TRBV10-3 combines with J gene TRBJ2-3; the D is unclear. This CDR3 has 13 amino acids. V dropped 4 bases and J dropped 6 bases, with 11 bases sitting between them. The germline V gene encodes CDR1 ENHRY and CDR2 SYGVKD. This chain's CDR3 is CAISGQSRDTQYF. Written as DNA, the CDR3 is TGTGCCATCAGTGGACAAAGCAGGGATACGCAGTATTTT.

The chain combines TRBV7-2 with TRBJ1-5; D remains unclear. Germline assignment: CDR1 SGHTA and CDR2 FQGNSA. Deletions cut 5 bases from V and 8 bases from J, with 13 bases between. The CDR3 covers 13 residues. CDR3 DNA sequence: TGTGCCAGCAGCATAGAGAGGAACGAGCCCCAGCATTTT. It translates to CASSIERNEPQHF. Full variable domain (remainder filled in from reference TRBV7-2 and TRBJ1-5): GAGVSQSPSNKVTEKGKDVELRCDPISGHTALYWYRQSLGQGLEFLIYFQGNSAPDKSGLPSDRFSAERTGGSVSTLTIQRTQQEDSAVYLCASSIERNEPQHFGDGTRLSIL.

The J gene is TRBJ1-5, the V gene TRBV11-2; D perhaps matches TRBD1 (6 bases). Germline V gene lookup returns CDR1 SGHAT and CDR2 FQNNGV. The CDR3 runs 13 residues. V dropped 3 bases and J dropped 4 bases, with 7 bases sitting between them. CDR3: CASSLGQNQPQHF. The CDR3 DNA follows: TGTGCCAGCAGCTTGGGACAAAATCAGCCCCAGCATTTT.

This clone was recorded a few times. This sequence joins TRBV30 and TRBJ2-3; no clear D gene. The CDR3 sequence is 13 residues long. Trimming took 2 bases from V and 3 from J, leaving 9 bases between them. CDR1 is GTSNPN and CDR2 is SVGIG in the germline V gene (reference sequence). The CDR3 DNA follows: TGTGCCTGGAGTCCCGGCGGAACAGATACGCAGTATTTT. It encodes CAWSPGGTDTQYF.

This clone occurred a few times. J is TRBJ1-2 and V is TRBV29-1; 9 nucleotides line up with TRBD1. This CDR3 region has 12 residues. Trimming at V came to 6 bases and at J to 4 bases, leaving 3 bases not matched to a gene. Germline V gene data show CDR1 as SQVTM and CDR2 as ANQGSEA. CDR3 protein: CSVATGGYGYTF. The CDR3 coding sequence is TGCAGCGTAGCGACAGGGGGCTATGGCTACACCTTC.

The chain combines TRBV7-9 with TRBJ2-6, with D perhaps TRBD1 (6 bases). Deletions cut 7 bases from V and 1 base from J, with 14 bases between. The germline gives CDR1 SEHNR, CDR2 FQNEAQ (reference sequence). The CDR3 runs to 16 residues. The CDR3 loop is CASTYLQGSGANVLTF. For the CDR3, the DNA is TGTGCCAGCACTTACCTACAGGGATCTGGGGCCAACGTCCTGACTTTC.

This rearrangement joins TRBV5-8 to TRBJ2-1, with D perhaps matching TRBD2 (7 bases). The V gene's germline CDR1 is SGHTS and CDR2 YDEGEE. The CDR3 covers 15 residues. The V end was cut by 4 bases, the J end by 2 bases, with 13 bases between. This CDR3 reads CASSLWGGPYNEQFF. The CDR3 DNA is TGTGCCAGCAGCCTCTGGGGGGGGCCCTACAATGAGCAGTTCTTC.

This clone was observed a few times. V gene TRBV5-6 combines with J gene TRBJ2-5; TRBD2 matches 11 bases. The length of the CDR3 is 17 residues. Germline V CDR1 and CDR2: SGHDT, YYEEEE. The trim removed 3 bases at V and 5 bases at J, leaving 12 bases unmatched. The CDR3 is CASSSSGSGRALETQYF. CDR3 sequence (DNA): TGTGCCAGCAGCTCGTCTGGTAGCGGGAGGGCCCTGGAGACCCAGTACTTC.

This clone was counted a few times. V is TRBV19 and J is TRBJ1-5; tentatively, D is TRBD1 (5 bases). V was clipped by 3 bases and J by 0 bases, with 15 bases between them. Germline assignment: CDR1 LNHDA and CDR2 SQIVND (reference sequence). This CDR3 comprises 17 residues. CDR3 sequence: CASSILGGYLSNQPQHF. The CDR3 nucleotides read TGTGCCAGTAGTATTTTGGGGGGATATCTTAGCAATCAGCCCCAGCATTTT.

In this sample, this clone turned up a few times. The J gene is TRBJ2-3, the V gene TRBV4-1; TRBD2 might be the D (5 bases). CDR1 is MGHRA, CDR2 YSYEKL, per germline. V lost 5 bases to trimming and J lost 6 bases, with 12 bases between them. This CDR3 has 13 residues. The CDR3 DNA sequence: TGCGCCAGCAGCAAAAATAGCGTGGATACGCAGTATTTT. Protein sequence: CASSKNSVDTQYF.

The chain is built from TRBV11-3 and TRBJ1-1, with TRBD1 as a possible D gene (5 bases). The CDR3 spans 15 residues. CDR1 is SGHNT and CDR2 is YENEEA in the germline V gene. Trimming cost V 5 bases and J 10 bases, with 23 bases left between them. CDR3 protein: CASSPGGGTPGGAFF. The CDR3 nucleotides read TGTGCCAGCAGCCCGGGGGGAGGAACGCCGGGTGGAGCTTTCTTT.

The chain uses TRBV5-1 and TRBJ2-7; 10 nucleotides agree with TRBD2. The CDR3 runs to 15 residues. Germline CDR1 SGHRS, CDR2 YFSETQ. Trimming removed 4 bases from V and 3 bases from J; junction bases left unmatched: 7. For the CDR3, the DNA is TGCGCCAGCAGCCCCGGGACTAGCGTCAGCTACGAGCAGTACTTC. Translating it yields CASSPGTSVSYEQYF.

This clone was picked up one time. This chain joins TRBV28 and TRBJ1-2; D gene ambiguous. The CDR3 runs to 13 residues. The V and J ends lost 2 bases and 4 bases respectively, with 8 bases between them. Germline V gene sequence: CDR1 MDHEN, CDR2 SYDVKM. CDR3 coding DNA: TGTGCCAGCAGTTTAGGTCAGTCCTATGGCTACACCTTC. It codes for CASSLGQSYGYTF.